Listed here is a single TCR beta chain. This sample is part of a study of response to subunit inactivated influenza vaccine. Germline V CDR1 and CDR2: LGHNA, YSLEER. CDR3 size: 15 residues. Trimming pared 5 bases from V and 2 bases from J, leaving 13 bases between. MiXCR was run by TCRdb on the RT-PCR reads, yielding one entry per CDR3 protein. The sample holds a few hundred thousand distinct CDR3 sequences, about a fifth seen once. The chain links TRBV4-3 to TRBJ2-1; D may be TRBD1 or TRBD2 (5 bases each). This clonotype originated in a man between 50 and 69 years old who received an inactivated influenza vaccine. The sample was PBMCs from blood, taken around 22 months after vaccination. The CDR3 coding sequence is TGCGCCAGCAGCAGGAGCAGGGACCCCTACAATGAGCAGTTCTTC. Translating gives CASSRSRDPYNEQFF.